The 27 T cell receptor beta chains below come from one sample, sequenced in a study of regulatory T cells in long-lasting Graves disease. Time point noted: newly diagnosed GD, antithyroid drugs for less than 3 months. From RNA extracted from PBMCs, the TCR library was made. Investigators prepared the TCR beta libraries by applying iRepertoire HTBI primers and Arm-PCR of CDR3 regions. MiXCR, run by TCRdb on the multiplex PCR reads, gives a single entry per CDR3 protein. This sample has about 530,000 distinct CDR3 sequences, with roughly a sixth found just once. This sample was also put to use in a study of T cells in Graves' hyperthyroidism and ophthalmopathy.

This material consisted of peripheral blood mononuclear cells (PBMCs), taken at new diagnosis, from a patient treated with antithyroid drugs. These receptors came from a woman aged 40 to 65 with Graves disease.

This clonotype showed up many times. The chain carries TRBV5-1 and TRBJ1-1; D possibly corresponds to TRBD1 (5 bases). Germline values: CDR1 SGHRS, CDR2 YFSETQ. Trimming took off 3 bases at V and 3 bases at J, with 15 bases between the two ends. The CDR3 loop spans 15 amino acids. The CDR3 coding sequence is TGCGCCAGCAGCTGGGGCGCGAGCAGCTACACTGAAGCTTTCTTT. This encodes CASSWGASSYTEAFF.

The chain carries TRBV6-2 or TRBV6-3 and TRBJ2-5; D is undetermined. Germline V CDR1 and CDR2: MNHEY, SVGEGT. The V end lost 8 bases, the J end lost 4 bases, and 2 bases lay between the germline ends. The CDR3 length is 9 residues. The CDR3 protein is CASAETQYF. In DNA form, the CDR3 reads TGTGCCAGCGCAGAGACCCAGTACTTC.

This clonotype has a count of ten or more. The V call is TRBV6-1, the J call TRBJ2-3; D may match TRBD1 or TRBD2 (5 bases each). The V gene lost 10 bases and the J gene lost 2 bases, with 13 bases spanning the gap. CDR3 size: 13 residues. Germline assignment: CDR1 MNHNS and CDR2 SASEGT. DNA of the CDR3: TGTGCCATATCCGGGACCTACACAGATACGCAGTATTTT. Translating gives CAISGTYTDTQYF.

The rearrangement links TRBV19 to TRBJ1-5; possible D gene TRBD1, 5 bases. Trimming stripped 7 bases from V and 7 bases from J, with 20 bases between. Germline lookup yields CDR1 LNHDA and CDR2 SQIVND (reference sequence). This CDR3 contains 15 residues. CDR3 DNA sequence: TGTGCCAGTACCTATAGTGGTGGTTGGGGGCAGCCCCAGCATTTT. It translates to CASTYSGGWGQPQHF.

V gene TRBV7-9 combines with J gene TRBJ2-1; weak D call: TRBD1 (6 bases). The length of the CDR3 is 14 residues. Germline-derived CDR1 and CDR2 are SEHNR and FQNEAQ (reference sequence). The V gene lost 5 bases and the J gene lost 0 bases, with 8 bases spanning the gap. The CDR3 DNA follows: TGTGCCAGCAGCGTAGGGGGCTCCTACAATGAGCAGTTCTTC. Protein product: CASSVGGSYNEQFF.

This clonotype was seen ten or more times. The chain joins TRBV7-8 to TRBJ1-5; D is ambiguous. The germline gives CDR1 SGHVS, CDR2 FQNEAQ. V lost 4 bases to trimming and J lost 2 bases, with 9 bases between them. The CDR3 runs to 14 residues. The DNA of the CDR3 is TGTGCCAGCAGCTCCCTTCAAGGCAATCAGCCCCAGCATTTT. Its translation: CASSSLQGNQPQHF.

This clonotype was observed many times. The CDR3: CAALPGGSATNEKLFF. The CDR3 coding sequence is TGTGCCGCCTTGCCTGGGGGCAGCGCAACTAATGAAAAACTGTTTTTT. The rearrangement joins TRBV2 to TRBJ1-4, with D perhaps TRBD1 (6 bases). Trimming took off 11 bases at V and 0 bases at J, with 19 bases between the two ends. Germline CDR1 SNHLY, CDR2 FYNNEI. The CDR3 is made up of 16 amino acids. Supplemented by reference TRBV2 and TRBJ1-4, the full variable domain reads EPEVTQTPSHQVTQMGQEVILRCVPISNHLYFYWYRQILGQKVEFLVSFYNNEISEKSEIFDDQFSVERPDGSNFTLKIRSTKLEDSAMYFCAALPGGSATNEKLFFGSGTQLSVL.

This clonotype has at least ten counts. The chain recombines TRBV2 with TRBJ1-2, with D unclear. The CDR3 consists of 13 residues. V was clipped by 6 bases and J by 7 bases, with 15 bases between them. Per the germline V gene, CDR1 is SNHLY and CDR2 is FYNNEI. CDR3 nucleotides: TGTGCCAGCAGCGAGATTCCTTCTGCTGGCTACACCTTC. Its translation is CASSEIPSAGYTF.

V and J are TRBV4-1 and TRBJ1-5; 9 nucleotides agree with TRBD1. V was clipped by 0 bases and J by 9 bases; unmatched bases: 6. Germline loops: CDR1 MGHRA, CDR2 YSYEKL. This CDR3 spans 15 amino acids. In DNA form, the CDR3 reads TGCGCCAGCAGCCAAGACCTGACAGGGGGTTGGCCCCAGCATTTT. The encoded protein is CASSQDLTGGWPQHF.

This chain uses TRBV5-1 with TRBJ2-2, with D unresolved. Trimming cost V 4 bases and J 5 bases, with 12 bases left between them. This CDR3 has 14 amino acids. In germline, CDR1 is SGHRS, CDR2 YFSETQ. The CDR3 spells CASSVGEVTGELFF. DNA of the CDR3: TGCGCCAGCAGCGTGGGCGAGGTGACCGGGGAGCTGTTTTTT.

The genes are TRBV2 and TRBJ1-5; possibly TRBD1 for D (6 bases). V shed 2 bases and J shed 7 bases, with 24 bases lying between them. Germline V CDR1 and CDR2: SNHLY, FYNNEI. The CDR3 has 18 amino acids. CDR3 coding DNA: TGTGCCAGCAGTGAATCTCACAGGGTGCCCTTAATAGGCCAGCCCCAGCATTTT. Protein: CASSESHRVPLIGQPQHF.

Regarding this clonotype: A much larger clone is a single base away; this may be a read error. The chain carries TRBV28 and TRBJ1-2; 12 nucleotides line up with TRBD1. The CDR3 runs to 15 residues. Germline loops: CDR1 MDHEN, CDR2 SYDVKM. For the CDR3, the DNA is TGTGCCAGCAGAGCTCCGGGACAGGGGGCTTATGGCTGCACCTTC. This gives the protein CASRAPGQGAYGCTF.

This clonotype was observed many times. This rearrangement joins TRBV19 to TRBJ1-1, with no clear D. CDR1 and CDR2 (germline): LNHDA, SQIVND (reference sequence). V was pared by 7 bases and J by 2 bases, with 14 bases between. This CDR3 has 14 residues. The CDR3 DNA is TGTGCCAGTACCATTGGGCCAGGAAACACTGAAGCTTTCTTT. It yields the protein CASTIGPGNTEAFF.

The CDR3 nucleotides read TGTGCCAGCAGTGAAGGGGTGGGGGCGCGGGGCTACACCTTC. Its translation is CASSEGVGARGYTF. This chain uses TRBV2 with TRBJ1-2; the D gene is possibly TRBD1 (6 bases). Per the germline V gene, CDR1 is SNHLY and CDR2 is FYNNEI. The V end was cut by 1 base, the J end by 8 bases, with 14 bases between. This CDR3 has 14 amino acids.

This chain connects TRBV12-3 or TRBV12-4 to TRBJ1-2, with D possibly TRBD1 on 5 matching bases. CDR3 length: 18 amino acids. Trimming shortened V by 6 bases and J by 3 bases, and 26 bases separated the two germline ends. The CDR3 DNA reads TGTGCCAGCAGCTTCTCCGGGAGGGGCCTGCCTCTGGACTATGGCTACACCTTC. The encoded protein is CASSFSGRGLPLDYGYTF.

Points on this clonotype: A read error is the likely source, as a far larger clone sits one nucleotide away. The chain links TRBV6-2 or TRBV6-3 to TRBJ1-2, with D tentatively TRBD1 (6 bases). This CDR3 comprises 14 residues. Trimming shortened V by 5 bases and J by 3 bases, and 13 bases separated the two germline ends. Germline lookup yields CDR1 MNHEY and CDR2 SVGEGT. CDR3 protein: CASSQGGGDYGYTF. Written as DNA, the CDR3 is TGTGCCAGCAGTCAAGGGGGGGGTGACTATGGCTACACCTTC.

In this sample, this clonotype turned up a few times. This chain links TRBV3-1 with TRBJ2-2, with TRBD1 matching 7 bases. After removal of 3 bases from V and 3 bases from J, the junction contained 4 bases not matched to a gene. From germline, CDR1 is LGHDT and CDR2 YNNKEL (reference sequence). CDR3 length: 15 residues. CDR3 amino acids: CASSHRQGDTGELFF. CDR3 DNA: TGTGCCAGCAGCCATAGACAGGGTGACACCGGGGAGCTGTTTTTT.

This sequence joins TRBV6-1 and TRBJ1-4, with D perhaps matching TRBD1 (6 bases). This CDR3 spans 14 amino acids. V was cut by 6 bases and J by 7 bases, with 15 bases left in between. Germline CDR1 MNHNS, CDR2 SASEGT. CDR3 region: CASRVTSGAEKLFF. The CDR3 bases are TGTGCCAGCAGAGTAACATCGGGGGCTGAAAAACTGTTTTTT.

This sequence joins TRBV9 and TRBJ1-3, with D unclear. In germline, CDR1 is SGDLS, CDR2 YYNGEE. The CDR3 is made up of 15 amino acids. Trimming left V 0 bases short and J 0 bases short, with 7 bases between. CDR3 sequence reads: CASSVDLVSGNTIYF. The CDR3 nucleotides are TGTGCCAGCAGCGTAGATCTGGTCTCTGGAAACACCATATATTTT.

V gene TRBV15 combines with J gene TRBJ2-1, with D perhaps TRBD1 or TRBD2 (6 bases each). Trimming pared 4 bases from V and 4 bases from J, leaving 20 bases between. This CDR3 has 17 residues. CDR1 is LNHNV, CDR2 YYDKDF, per germline (reference sequence). CDR3 protein: CATSKATGLGGYNEQFF. CDR3 bases: TGTGCCACCAGCAAAGCTACAGGTCTAGGGGGGTACAATGAGCAGTTCTTC.

Worth noting for this clonotype: This could be a read error, since a much larger clone is one nucleotide away. J is TRBJ1-1 and V is TRBV7-9; D may be TRBD1 (5 bases). The CDR3 totals 13 residues. The germline V gene has CDR1 SEHNR and CDR2 FQNEAQ (reference sequence). The DNA of the CDR3 is TGTGCCAGCAGCTTAGGACAGACCTTGGAAGCTTCCTTT. It specifies CASSLGQTLEASF.

Ten or more counts support this clonotype. CDR3 DNA sequence: TGTGCCAGCAGCTTATATGGGGAAGGCTACGAGCAGTACTTC. It yields the protein CASSLYGEGYEQYF. The rearrangement links TRBV7-3 to TRBJ2-7; the D is unclear. Deletions cut 2 bases from V and 3 bases from J, with 11 bases between. CDR1 is SGHTA, CDR2 FQGTGA, per germline. The CDR3 is made up of 14 amino acids.

The table lists this clonotype with a few counts. The chain is built from TRBV3-1 and TRBJ2-2; 8 bases are shared with TRBD2. Germline lookup yields CDR1 LGHDT and CDR2 YNNKEL (reference sequence). CDR3 length: 19 residues. With 0 bases clipped from V and 4 bases from J, the junction kept 13 bases outside the gene matches. This CDR3 reads CASSQDVVDSGAFTGELFF. The CDR3 nucleotides read TGTGCCAGCAGCCAAGATGTGGTGGATAGCGGGGCCTTCACCGGGGAGCTGTTTTTT.

With regard to this clonotype: A read error may produce the germline difference seen at one junction end. The V and J genes are TRBV7-9 and TRBJ2-7, with D uncertain. CDR1 is SEHNR, CDR2 FQNEAQ, per germline (reference sequence). The CDR3 contains 12 residues. The CDR3 loop is CARSLVGYEQYF. CDR3 nucleotide sequence: TGTGCCCGCAGCTTAGTGGGCTACGAGCAATACTTC.

This chain joins TRBV6-1 and TRBJ2-2; D is perhaps TRBD2 (6 bases). V dropped 6 bases and J dropped 1 base, with 24 bases sitting between them. Germline V gene sequence: CDR1 MNHNS, CDR2 SASEGT. The CDR3 spans 19 residues. CDR3 protein: CASSSKGTDYTLNTGELFF. CDR3 nucleotides: TGTGCCAGCAGCTCCAAGGGGACGGACTATACCCTGAACACCGGGGAGCTGTTTTTT.

This clonotype showed up many times. The chain has TRBV28 and TRBJ2-7; D unclear. The V end lost 3 bases, the J end lost 3 bases, and 6 bases lay between the germline ends. The CDR3 contains 12 residues. Germline CDR1 and CDR2: MDHEN and SYDVKM. The CDR3 loop is CASSFKGYEQYF. The CDR3 DNA follows: TGTGCCAGCAGTTTTAAGGGCTACGAGCAGTACTTC. The entire variable domain, with the rest obtained from reference TRBV28 and TRBJ2-7, is as follows: DVKVTQSSRYLVKRTGEKVFLECVQDMDHENMFWYRQDPGLGLRLIYFSYDVKMKEKGDIPEGYSVSREKKERFSLILESASTNQTSMYLCASSFKGYEQYFGPGTRLTVT.

About this clonotype: This could be a read error, since a much larger clone is one nucleotide away. V is TRBV10-3 and J is TRBJ1-1; D possibly corresponds to TRBD1 (5 bases). Germline CDR1 and CDR2: ENHRY and SYGVKD. This CDR3 comprises 16 residues. Trimming stripped 5 bases from V and 3 bases from J, with 19 bases between. The CDR3 DNA follows: TGTGCCATCAGTTCGCAGGGAGGCAGGAGGGACACTGAAGCTTTCTTT. It yields the protein CAISSQGGRRDTEAFF.